This T cell receptor beta chain was identified in a study of blood T cell repertoires in COVID-19. Using immunoSEQ multiplex PCR, the repertoire was profiled, and TCRdb retains in-frame clones only, with some absent. This sample carries about 16,000 clones, approximately 91% of them seen once, and the ten largest clones take 31%. Germline assignment: CDR1 ENHRY and CDR2 SYGVKD. Trimming removed 11 bases at V and 6 bases at J, with 11 bases between. This CDR3 contains 11 residues. A few counts support this clone. The sequenced sample consisted of peripheral blood. This chain connects TRBV10-3 to TRBJ1-3, with D perhaps TRBD1 (5 bases). The TCR sequence derives from a woman of 80 years or more with COVID-19, enrolled during active disease. This CDR3 reads CAGGAQNTIYF. For the CDR3, the DNA is TGTGCCGGAGGGGCGCAAAACACCATATATTTT.